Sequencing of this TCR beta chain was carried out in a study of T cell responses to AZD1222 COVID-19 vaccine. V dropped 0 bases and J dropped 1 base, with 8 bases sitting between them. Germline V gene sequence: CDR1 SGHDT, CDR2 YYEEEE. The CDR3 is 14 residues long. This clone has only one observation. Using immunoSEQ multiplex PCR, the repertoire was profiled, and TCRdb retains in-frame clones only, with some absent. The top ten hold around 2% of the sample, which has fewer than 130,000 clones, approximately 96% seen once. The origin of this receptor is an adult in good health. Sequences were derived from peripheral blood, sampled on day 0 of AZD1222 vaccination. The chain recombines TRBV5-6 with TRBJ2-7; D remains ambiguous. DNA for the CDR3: TGTGCCAGCAGCTTGGTTGTGAAGTCCTACGAGCAGTACTTC. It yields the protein CASSLVVKSYEQYF.